This T cell receptor (beta chain) was sequenced in a study of blood T cell repertoires in COVID-19. Study background: Material from acute and convalescent COVID-19 was sourced from the United States, Italy and Spain.

The study drew participants aged about 18 to 89 years from 20 to 30 US areas. Membership in each cohort depended on participant-reported clinical history. Sequenced by immunoSEQ multiplex PCR; TCRdb stores in-frame clones only, minus some. The profile shows roughly 220,000 clones, about nine tenths of them singletons. The sequencing input was PBMCs or T cells enriched from blood (not recorded which). The sequence derives from a woman in her twenties or thirties who had recovered from COVID-19.

The CDR3 DNA sequence: TGTGCCAGCAGCTTAGGGCAGAACAATGAAAAACTGTTTTTT. It translates to CASSLGQNNEKLFF. This chain connects TRBV11-2 to TRBJ1-4; D gene unclear. This CDR3 has 14 amino acids. CDR1 and CDR2 (germline): SGHAT, FQNNGV. V was cut by 1 base and J by 5 bases, with 8 bases left in between.